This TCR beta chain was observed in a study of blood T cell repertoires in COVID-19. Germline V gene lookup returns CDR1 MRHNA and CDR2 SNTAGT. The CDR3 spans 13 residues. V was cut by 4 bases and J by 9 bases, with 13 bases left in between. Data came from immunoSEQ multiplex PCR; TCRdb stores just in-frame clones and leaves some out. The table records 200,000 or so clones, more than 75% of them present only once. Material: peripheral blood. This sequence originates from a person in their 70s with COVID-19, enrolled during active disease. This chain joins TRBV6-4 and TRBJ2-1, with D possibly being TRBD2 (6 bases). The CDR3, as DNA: TGTGCCAGCAGTGGTACGGGAGTTGGTGAGCAGTTCTTC. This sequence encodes CASSGTGVGEQFF.